A selection of T cell receptor beta chains follows, all from one sample in a study of blood T cell repertoires in COVID-19. Repertoires were generated with immunoSEQ multiplex PCR, while TCRdb's copy carries only in-frame clones and drops some. The repertoire holds under 250,000 clones, with 82% as singletons. Sequencing used PBMCs or T cells enriched from blood (not recorded which). All receptors come from a woman in her fifties or sixties who had recovered from COVID-19. The CDR3 runs from the conserved cysteine through the conserved F or W. D genes are given only for firm matches.

v_call,d_call,j_call,cdr3_nt,cdr3_aa
TRBV11-2,-,TRBJ2-5,TGTGCCAGCAGCTTAGCAAGAGGGCTAGAGACCCAGTACTTC,CASSLARGLETQYF
TRBV30,-,TRBJ1-1,TGTGCCTGGAGTCTACGGAACACTGAAGCTTTCTTT,CAWSLRNTEAFF
TRBV28,-,TRBJ2-7,TGTGCCAGCAGTTTTAAAGGGGTGAGCTACGAGCAGTACTTC,CASSFKGVSYEQYF
TRBV9,-,TRBJ1-1,TGTGCCAGCAGCCCCTCCGGTCTTTGGACTGAAGCTTTCTTT,CASSPSGLWTEAFF
TRBV5-1,-,TRBJ2-2,TGCGCCAGCAGCATGTCCAGGGGTCTGGACACCGGGGAGCTGTTTTTT,CASSMSRGLDTGELFF
TRBV18,TRBD2,TRBJ2-3,TGTGCCAGCTCAACGACTAGCGGGGGAGTGGATACGCAGTATTTT,CASSTTSGGVDTQYF
TRBV15,-,TRBJ1-2,TGTGCCACCAGCAGAGATCTGAAAGAGGGCGACTTCTATGGCTACACCTTC,CATSRDLKEGDFYGYTF
TRBV2,TRBD2,TRBJ2-7,TGTGCCAGCAGAGCGGGACTAGCGGGAACCGAGCAGTACTTC,CASRAGLAGTEQYF
TRBV4-1,-,TRBJ1-2,TGCGCCAGCAGCCAGCAGGGCCAGGGGTATGGCTACACCTTC,CASSQQGQGYGYTF
TRBV7-2,TRBD2,TRBJ2-5,TGTGCCAGCAGCTTAGCGCAGCGGGGGGGTGGAGAGACCCAGTACTTC,CASSLAQRGGGETQYF
TRBV5-6,-,TRBJ1-5,TGTGCCAGCAGCTTGGGGCCCAGACGAGGTCAGCCCCAGCATTTT,CASSLGPRRGQPQHF